These 22 T cell receptor beta chains originate from one sample sequenced in a study of cytomegalovirus exposure and HLA in healthy donors. PCR primers comprised 60 Vbeta and 13 Jbeta primers. The repertoire was sequenced with immunoSEQ multiplex PCR; TCRdb's copy has only in-frame clones and lacks some. The repertoire includes about 200,000 clones, around 83% of them detected once, and around 3% sits in the top ten. Sequencing was performed on PBMCs. These receptors all stem from a woman aged 40 to 50 in good health and CMV-seronegative.

This clone was found a few times. The V and J genes are TRBV4-2 and TRBJ1-1; a weak D match, TRBD1 (5 bases). Trimming took off 7 bases at V and 7 bases at J, with 19 bases between the two ends. The CDR3 totals 14 residues. CDR1 is LGHNA and CDR2 is YNFKEQ in the germline V gene. Here the CDR3 DNA reads TGTGCCAGCAACCCTAGGGGTCGGGGGGGTGAAGCTTTCTTT. The encoded protein is CASNPRGRGGEAFF.

The chain joins TRBV5-1 to TRBJ1-1, with a weak D call TRBD1 (6 bases). V lost 4 bases, J lost 1 base, and 17 bases lay in between. The germline gives CDR1 SGHRS, CDR2 YFSETQ. CDR3 length: 16 amino acids. The CDR3 nucleotides read TGCGCCAGCAGCCTACAGACAGGCTCAGGGAACACTGAAGCTTTCTTT. Translation gives CASSLQTGSGNTEAFF. The full variable domain, in which reference TRBV5-1 and TRBJ1-1 provide the parts outside the CDR3, is KAGVTQTPRYLIKTRGQQVTLSCSPISGHRSVSWYQQTPGQGLQFLFEYFSETQRNKGNFPGRFSGRQFSNSRSEMNVSTLELGDSALYLCASSLQTGSGNTEAFFGQGTRLTVV.

The chain combines TRBV11-2 with TRBJ2-6; 8 bases line up with TRBD2. The CDR3 runs to 18 residues. The J segment lost 0 bases and the V segment lost 5 bases, leaving 9 bases of the junction unmatched. Germline CDR1 and CDR2: SGHAT and FQNNGV. This CDR3 is CASSHRGGRHSGANVLTF. CDR3 DNA sequence: TGTGCCAGCAGCCACCGGGGGGGGCGACACTCTGGGGCCAACGTCCTGACTTTC.

Here the CDR3 reads CASSDRGPTNTGELFF. The CDR3 DNA sequence: TGTGCCAGCAGTGACAGGGGACCCACGAACACCGGGGAGCTGTTTTTT. The chain couples TRBV27 to TRBJ2-2; TRBD1 agrees at 8 bases. Germline CDR1 and CDR2: MNHEY and SMNVEV (reference sequence). Trimming removed 5 bases from V and 0 bases from J; junction bases left unmatched: 5. This CDR3 region has 16 residues.

The chain is built from TRBV7-7 and TRBJ1-3; the D gene is possibly TRBD1 (5 bases). The CDR3 is 13 amino acids. Germline CDR1 is SSHAT and CDR2 is FNYEAQ (reference sequence). V shed 4 bases and J shed 8 bases, with 12 bases lying between them. CDR3 coding DNA: TGTGCCAGCAGCTACGGGGAGGGACACACCATATATTTT. Its translation: CASSYGEGHTIYF.

This chain joins TRBV6-5 and TRBJ2-7, with 12 bases lining up with TRBD2. V lost 6 bases, J lost 1 base, and 4 bases stayed unmatched. From germline, CDR1 is MNHEY and CDR2 SVGAGI. CDR3 length: 15 amino acids. For the CDR3, the DNA is TGTGCCAGCAGATATGGACTAGCGGGATCCTACGAGCAGTACTTC. Amino acids: CASRYGLAGSYEQYF.

The chain has TRBV10-2 and TRBJ2-7, with D perhaps TRBD1 (6 bases). The CDR3 is 14 amino acids. V was cut by 7 bases and J by 2 bases, with 15 bases left in between. The germline V gene has CDR1 WSHSY and CDR2 SAAADI. This CDR3 reads CASTEGRGPYEQYF. The CDR3 DNA is TGCGCCAGCACCGAAGGCAGGGGTCCCTACGAGCAGTACTTC.

V and J are TRBV5-1 and TRBJ2-1; tentative D call: TRBD1 (5 bases). Germline CDR1 is SGHRS and CDR2 is YFSETQ. The CDR3 runs to 13 residues. V lost 4 bases and J 6 bases, leaving 11 bases between the germline ends. The CDR3 reads CASSPREPNEQFF. As DNA, the CDR3 is TGCGCCAGCAGCCCCAGGGAACCCAATGAGCAGTTCTTC.

For this clone: The sample has other DNA sequences that encode this CDR3 too. J is TRBJ2-7 and V is TRBV7-2; no clear D gene. The CDR3 is made up of 12 amino acids. CDR1 and CDR2 (germline): SGHTA, FQGNSA. The V gene lost 4 bases and the J gene lost 0 bases, with 4 bases spanning the gap. The CDR3: CASSSSSYEQYF. DNA of the CDR3: TGTGCCAGCAGCTCGAGCTCCTACGAGCAGTACTTC.

This chain uses TRBV2 with TRBJ1-1; 9 bases line up with TRBD1. The junction had 6 bases not matched to a gene; V was cut back by 6 bases and J by 7 bases. This CDR3 has 13 residues. Germline-derived CDR1 and CDR2 are SNHLY and FYNNEI. The CDR3 spells CASRIQGAREAFF. The DNA for the CDR3 is TGTGCCAGCAGGATACAGGGGGCTCGTGAAGCTTTCTTT.

The chain combines TRBV10-2 with TRBJ2-7, with 9 bases aligning to TRBD1. V lost 6 bases, J lost 2 bases, and 5 bases stayed unmatched. The germline CDR1 and CDR2 sequences are WSHSY and SAAADI. This CDR3 has 14 amino acids. The CDR3 is CASRPGTGTYEQYF. The CDR3 DNA reads as TGCGCCAGCAGACCCGGGACAGGGACCTACGAGCAGTACTTC.

The chain joins TRBV27 to TRBJ2-3; 13 bases fit TRBD2. This CDR3 comprises 18 residues. The germline CDR1 and CDR2 sequences are MNHEY and SMNVEV (reference sequence). Losses at the gene ends were 6 bases for V and 4 bases for J; bases not matched to a gene: 13. The CDR3 region is CASSPHRTSGSGADTQYF. The CDR3 DNA is TGTGCCAGCAGCCCCCACAGGACTAGCGGGAGCGGGGCAGATACGCAGTATTTT.

The gene calls are TRBV28 and TRBJ1-1; the D gene is possibly TRBD1 (5 bases). Germline loops: CDR1 MDHEN, CDR2 SYDVKM. The CDR3 has 16 residues. The V end was cut by 3 bases, the J end by 5 bases, with 19 bases between. CDR3 in amino acids: CASSLTAGPKWTEAFF. In DNA, the CDR3 is TGTGCCAGCAGTTTGACAGCGGGACCAAAATGGACTGAAGCTTTCTTT.

The V call is TRBV5-1, the J call TRBJ2-3; 9 nucleotides match TRBD2. The CDR3 contains 13 residues. With V trimmed by 8 bases and J by 1 base, 2 bases remained unmatched. Germline V gene lookup returns CDR1 SGHRS and CDR2 YFSETQ. This CDR3 is CASRTSGTDTQYF. CDR3 in DNA: TGCGCCAGTAGGACTAGCGGCACAGATACGCAGTATTTT.

V and J are TRBV28 and TRBJ1-1; D is ambiguous. The CDR3 extends over 14 amino acids. Trimming pared 2 bases from V and 4 bases from J, leaving 11 bases between. CDR1 MDHEN and CDR2 SYDVKM come from the germline V gene. In nucleotides, the CDR3 is TGTGCCAGCAGTTTAGGGAGGCCGGGCACTGAAGCTTTCTTT. Translating gives CASSLGRPGTEAFF.

CDR3 sequence (DNA): TGTGCCAGCAGTTCCGTTACGGAGCCCCAGCATTTT. Protein: CASSSVTEPQHF. The chain carries TRBV28 and TRBJ1-5; no reliable D call. The germline gives CDR1 MDHEN, CDR2 SYDVKM. With 4 bases removed from V and 8 bases from J, the gap between germline ends came to 9 bases. This CDR3 is 12 amino acids long. Combining the CDR3 with reference TRBV28 and TRBJ1-5 gives the whole variable domain DVKVTQSSRYLVKRTGEKVFLECVQDMDHENMFWYRQDPGLGLRLIYFSYDVKMKEKGDIPEGYSVSREKKERFSLILESASTNQTSMYLCASSSVTEPQHFGDGTRLSIL.

This chain uses TRBV7-9 with TRBJ1-4; no definite D call. The CDR3 spans 12 residues. Trimming took 9 bases from V and 3 from J, leaving 8 bases between them. Germline V gives CDR1 SEHNR, CDR2 FQNEAQ (reference sequence). Here the CDR3 DNA reads TGTGCCAGTAATTCCCCTAATGAAAAACTGTTTTTT. Its translation is CASNSPNEKLFF. The full variable domain, rest sourced from reference TRBV7-9 and TRBJ1-4, is DTGVSQNPRHKITKRGQNVTFRCDPISEHNRLYWYRQTLGQGPEFLTYFQNEAQLEKSRLLSDRFSAERPKGSFSTLEIQRTEQGDSAMYLCASNSPNEKLFFGSGTQLSVL.

The chain couples TRBV4-1 to TRBJ1-1, with 7 bases identical to TRBD1. Germline values: CDR1 MGHRA, CDR2 YSYEKL. V shed 0 bases, J shed 2 bases, and the junction held 9 bases outside the gene matches. This CDR3 comprises 17 residues. The DNA of the CDR3 is TGCGCCAGCAGCCAAGATTCGGTCAGGGGGATTAACACTGAAGCTTTCTTT. Encoded protein: CASSQDSVRGINTEAFF.

The count of this clone is one. The chain has TRBV9 and TRBJ1-1, with TRBD1 matching over 7 bases. Germline lookup yields CDR1 SGDLS and CDR2 YYNGEE. The CDR3 has 15 residues. Germline trimming cut 0 bases from V and 6 bases from J; bases unmatched to any gene: 8. CDR3 sequence: CASSVGRDRVPEAFF. For the CDR3, the DNA is TGTGCCAGCAGCGTAGGAAGAGACAGGGTCCCTGAAGCTTTCTTT.

The rearrangement uses TRBV29-1 and TRBJ2-1; TRBD2 matches at 7 bases. Germline CDR1 SQVTM, CDR2 ANQGSEA. This CDR3 has 14 amino acids. The V gene end was trimmed by 5 bases and the J gene end by 2 bases; junction bases not matched to a gene: 6. The CDR3 DNA follows: TGCAGCGTTATTTTAGCGGGCACCTACAATGAGCAGTTCTTC. Amino acids: CSVILAGTYNEQFF.

The chain is built from TRBV7-6 and TRBJ2-3; 8 nucleotides agree with TRBD1. CDR1 is SGHVS and CDR2 is FNYEAQ in the germline V gene. The CDR3 runs to 17 residues. With 5 bases clipped from V and 3 bases from J, the junction kept 13 bases outside the gene matches. The CDR3 sequence: CASSAGYSGGQTDTQYF. Here the CDR3 DNA reads TGTGCCAGCAGCGCGGGTTACTCAGGGGGCCAAACAGATACGCAGTATTTT.

CDR3 bases: TGCGCCAGCAGCTTCGGGACAATCGAGGGTCAGCCCCAGCATTTT. This sequence encodes CASSFGTIEGQPQHF. The chain is built from TRBV5-1 and TRBJ1-5, with a possible D match to TRBD1 (6 bases). V lost 2 bases and J lost 6, with 15 bases in between. The germline CDR1 and CDR2 sequences are SGHRS and YFSETQ. The CDR3 runs to 15 residues.